The TCR beta chain described here comes from a study of immune cell composition in non-small cell lung cancer. Profiling relied on immunoSEQ multiplex PCR, and the TCRdb table lists in-frame clones only, not all of them. The sample includes 7,500 to 9,500 clones, 70% to 85% seen only once; the top ten take roughly 13%. Normal lung was taken at the farthest possible site, at least 3 cm from tumour. Germline V lookup: CDR1 MNHEY, CDR2 SVGAGI. The V end lost 8 bases, the J end lost 6 bases, and 14 bases lay between the germline ends. The CDR3 extends over 14 amino acids. The V gene is TRBV6-5, the J gene TRBJ1-6; TRBD1 might be the D (6 bases). The specimen sequenced was non-adjacent lung tissue. The clonotype was recovered from a human donor with non-small cell lung cancer. The CDR3 sequence: CASGGGEGNSPLHF. DNA for the CDR3: TGTGCCAGCGGGGGCGGGGAAGGTAATTCACCCCTCCACTTT.